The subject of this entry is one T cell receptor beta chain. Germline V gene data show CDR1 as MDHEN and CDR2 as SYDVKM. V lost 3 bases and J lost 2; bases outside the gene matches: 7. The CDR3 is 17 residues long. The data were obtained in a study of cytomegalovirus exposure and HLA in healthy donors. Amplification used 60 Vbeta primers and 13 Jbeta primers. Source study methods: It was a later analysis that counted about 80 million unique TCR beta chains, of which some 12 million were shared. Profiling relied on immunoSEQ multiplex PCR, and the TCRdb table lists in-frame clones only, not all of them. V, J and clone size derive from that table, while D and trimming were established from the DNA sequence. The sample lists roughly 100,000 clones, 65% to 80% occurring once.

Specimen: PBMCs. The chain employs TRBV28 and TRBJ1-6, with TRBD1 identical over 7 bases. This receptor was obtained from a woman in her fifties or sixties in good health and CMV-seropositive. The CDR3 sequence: CASSFSAGQAYNSPLHF. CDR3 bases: TGTGCCAGCAGTTTTTCCGCTGGACAGGCCTATAATTCACCCCTCCACTTT. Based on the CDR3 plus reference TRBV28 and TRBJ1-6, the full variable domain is DVKVTQSSRYLVKRTGEKVFLECVQDMDHENMFWYRQDPGLGLRLIYFSYDVKMKEKGDIPEGYSVSREKKERFSLILESASTNQTSMYLCASSFSAGQAYNSPLHFGNGTRLTVT.